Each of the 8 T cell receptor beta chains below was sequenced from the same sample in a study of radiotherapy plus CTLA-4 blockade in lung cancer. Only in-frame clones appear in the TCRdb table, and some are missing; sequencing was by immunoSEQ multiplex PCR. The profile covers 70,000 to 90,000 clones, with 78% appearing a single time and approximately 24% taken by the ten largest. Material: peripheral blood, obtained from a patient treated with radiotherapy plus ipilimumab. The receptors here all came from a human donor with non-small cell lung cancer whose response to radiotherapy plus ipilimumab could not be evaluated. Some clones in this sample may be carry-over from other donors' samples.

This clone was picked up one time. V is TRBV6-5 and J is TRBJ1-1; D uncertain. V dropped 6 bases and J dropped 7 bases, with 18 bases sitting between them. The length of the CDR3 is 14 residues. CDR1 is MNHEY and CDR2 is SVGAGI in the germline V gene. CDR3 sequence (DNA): TGTGCCAGCAGATTTGGCCTCTCGGGGAGTGAAGCTTTCTTT. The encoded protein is CASRFGLSGSEAFF.

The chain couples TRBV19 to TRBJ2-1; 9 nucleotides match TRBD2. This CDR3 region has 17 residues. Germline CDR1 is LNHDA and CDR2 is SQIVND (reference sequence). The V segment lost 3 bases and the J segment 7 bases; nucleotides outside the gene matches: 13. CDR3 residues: CASSMPNHISGGNEQFF. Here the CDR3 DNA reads TGTGCCAGTAGTATGCCCAACCATATTAGCGGGGGTAATGAGCAGTTCTTC.

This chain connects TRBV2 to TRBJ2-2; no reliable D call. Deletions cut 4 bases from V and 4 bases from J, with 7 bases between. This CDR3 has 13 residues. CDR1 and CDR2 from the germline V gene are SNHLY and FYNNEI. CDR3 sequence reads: CASSVASTGELFF. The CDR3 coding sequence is TGTGCCAGCAGTGTCGCCAGCACCGGGGAGCTGTTTTTT.

The CDR3 loop is CSAVTGSYGYTF. DNA for the CDR3: TGCAGCGCTGTGACAGGGAGCTATGGCTACACCTTC. The chain couples TRBV29-1 to TRBJ1-2, with 7 bases identical to TRBD1. The CDR3 totals 12 residues. Germline CDR1 is SQVTM and CDR2 is ANQGSEA. The ends lost 7 bases at V and 4 bases at J; junction bases unmatched: 6.

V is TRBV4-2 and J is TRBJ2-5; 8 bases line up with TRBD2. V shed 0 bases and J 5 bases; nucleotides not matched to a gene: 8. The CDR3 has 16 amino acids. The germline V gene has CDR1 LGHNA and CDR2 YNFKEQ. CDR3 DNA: TGTGCCAGCAGCCAAGATGGACGGGGGGGCAAGGAGACCCAGTACTTC. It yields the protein CASSQDGRGGKETQYF.

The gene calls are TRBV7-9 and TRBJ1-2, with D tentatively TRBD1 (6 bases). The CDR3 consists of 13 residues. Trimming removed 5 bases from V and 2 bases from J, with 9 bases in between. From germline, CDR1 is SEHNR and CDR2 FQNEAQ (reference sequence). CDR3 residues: CASSKGTNYGYTF. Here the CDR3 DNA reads TGTGCCAGCAGCAAGGGGACAAACTATGGCTACACCTTC.

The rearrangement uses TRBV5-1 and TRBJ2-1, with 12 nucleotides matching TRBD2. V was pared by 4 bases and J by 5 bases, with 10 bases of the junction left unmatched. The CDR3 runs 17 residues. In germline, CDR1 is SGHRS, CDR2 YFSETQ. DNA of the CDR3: TGCGCCAGCAGCCCCCCGGTCAGGACTAGCGGGGACAATGAGCAGTTCTTC. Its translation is CASSPPVRTSGDNEQFF.

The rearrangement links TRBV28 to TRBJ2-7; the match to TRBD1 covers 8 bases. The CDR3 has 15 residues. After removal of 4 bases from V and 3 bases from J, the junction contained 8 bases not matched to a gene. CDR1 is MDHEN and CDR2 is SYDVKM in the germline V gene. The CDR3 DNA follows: TGTGCCAGCAGTTCGACAGGGGAAGTAGACTACGAGCAGTACTTC. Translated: CASSSTGEVDYEQYF.